This T cell receptor beta chain was sequenced in a study of control samples from healthy donors and cancer patients. Clones were sequenced by immunoSEQ multiplex PCR, and TCRdb holds only the in-frame ones, with some missing. The table lists some 150,000 clones, about 95% of them singletons, with 12% to 15% in the top ten. This CDR3 has 15 amino acids. CDR1 and CDR2 (germline): KGHSH, LQKENI. V shed 2 bases, J shed 4 bases, and the junction held 7 bases outside the gene matches. The sample comprised PBMCs. This TCR was recovered from a man between 60 and 75 years old with colorectal cancer. The chain recombines TRBV18 with TRBJ2-5, with 7 bases identical to TRBD2. In DNA, the CDR3 is TGTGCCAGCTCACCAAGAGCGGGGAAAGGAGAGACCCAGTACTTC. Its translation: CASSPRAGKGETQYF.